Here is one TCR beta chain with its context. Its target is not known. Each donor was a healthy Caucasian individual from Russia, aged about 6 to 100. This sample is part of a study of blood T cells in healthy people across ages. Study overall: When template switching was applied, about one barcoded beta molecule was captured per two T cells. The study, taken as a whole, reports: Diversity figures derived from one million T cells were judged to underestimate the true value.

The CDR3 totals 18 residues. Trimming cost V 1 base and J 6 bases; bases outside gene matches: 11. Per germline, CDR1 MGHRA and CDR2 YSYEKL. Sample-barcoded 5' priming and a J-beta primer mix drove a second PCR of roughly 7 to 11 cycles. TCRdb reprocessed the 5' RACE reads with MiXCR, giving one entry per CDR3 protein. The table includes about 1,400,000 distinct CDR3 sequences, 45% to 70% detected once. The chain joins TRBV4-1 to TRBJ2-1, with TRBD2 matching 11 bases. The specimen was blood. This receptor was taken from a man aged 18 to 30 in good health. The CDR3 DNA sequence: TGCGCCAGCAGCCAAGGCCCTTCCCCTAGCGGGAGGCGCAATGAGCAGTTCTTC. Its translation is CASSQGPSPSGRRNEQFF.